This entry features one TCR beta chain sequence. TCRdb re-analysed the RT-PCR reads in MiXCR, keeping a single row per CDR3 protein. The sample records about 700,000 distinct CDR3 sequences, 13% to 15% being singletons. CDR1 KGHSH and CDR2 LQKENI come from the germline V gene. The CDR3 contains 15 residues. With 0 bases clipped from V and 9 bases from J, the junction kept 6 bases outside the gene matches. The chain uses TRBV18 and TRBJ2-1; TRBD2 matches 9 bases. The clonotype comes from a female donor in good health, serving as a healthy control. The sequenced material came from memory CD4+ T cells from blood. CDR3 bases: TGTGCCAGCTCACCACCGGGGCTAGCGGGAACTGAGCAGTTCTTC. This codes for CASSPPGLAGTEQFF.